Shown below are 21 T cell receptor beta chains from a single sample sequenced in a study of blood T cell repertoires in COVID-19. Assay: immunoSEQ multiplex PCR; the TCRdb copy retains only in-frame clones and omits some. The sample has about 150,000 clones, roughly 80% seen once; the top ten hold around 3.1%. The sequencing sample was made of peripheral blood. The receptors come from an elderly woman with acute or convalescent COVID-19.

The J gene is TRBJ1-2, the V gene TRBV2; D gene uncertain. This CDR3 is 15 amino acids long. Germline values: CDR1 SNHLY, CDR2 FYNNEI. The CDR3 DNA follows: TGTGCTTCTGCGGCTCGGCGACCCACGGACTATGGCTACACCTTC. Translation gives CASAARRPTDYGYTF.

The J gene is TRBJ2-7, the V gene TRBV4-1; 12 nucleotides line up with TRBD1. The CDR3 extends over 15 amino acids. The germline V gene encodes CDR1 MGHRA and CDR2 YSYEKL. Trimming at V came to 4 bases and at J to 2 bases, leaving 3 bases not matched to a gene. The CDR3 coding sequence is TGCGCCAGCAGCCTGGGACAGGGGGCCACCTACGAGCAGTACTTC. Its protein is CASSLGQGATYEQYF.

Written as DNA, the CDR3 is TGTGCCAGCAGCTCACAGGGGAGCACAGATACGCAGTATTTT. Protein sequence: CASSSQGSTDTQYF. The chain joins TRBV5-6 to TRBJ2-3; 7 nucleotides align to TRBD1. The V gene end was trimmed by 3 bases and the J gene end by 0 bases; junction bases not matched to a gene: 1. Germline CDR1 is SGHDT and CDR2 is YYEEEE. This CDR3 is 14 amino acids long.

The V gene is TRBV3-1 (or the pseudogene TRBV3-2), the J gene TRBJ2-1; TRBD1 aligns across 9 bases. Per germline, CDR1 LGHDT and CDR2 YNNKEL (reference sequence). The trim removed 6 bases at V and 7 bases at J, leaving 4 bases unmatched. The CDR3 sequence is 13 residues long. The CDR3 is CASSRQGGNEQFF. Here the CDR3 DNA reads TGTGCCAGCAGTCGACAGGGGGGGAATGAGCAGTTCTTC.

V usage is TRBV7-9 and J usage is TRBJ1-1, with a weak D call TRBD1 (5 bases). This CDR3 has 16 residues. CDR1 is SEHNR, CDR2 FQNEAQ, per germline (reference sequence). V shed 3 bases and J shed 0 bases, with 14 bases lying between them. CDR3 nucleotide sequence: TGTGCCAGCAGCTTTGACAGAACAATTTTGAACACTGAAGCTTTCTTT. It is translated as CASSFDRTILNTEAFF.

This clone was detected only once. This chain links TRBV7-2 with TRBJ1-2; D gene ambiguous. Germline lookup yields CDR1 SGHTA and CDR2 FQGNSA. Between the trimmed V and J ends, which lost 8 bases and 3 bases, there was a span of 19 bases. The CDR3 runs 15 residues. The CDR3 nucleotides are TGTGCCAGCGCCGGGAGAGGGAGGGCGGACTATGGCTACACCTTC. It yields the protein CASAGRGRADYGYTF.

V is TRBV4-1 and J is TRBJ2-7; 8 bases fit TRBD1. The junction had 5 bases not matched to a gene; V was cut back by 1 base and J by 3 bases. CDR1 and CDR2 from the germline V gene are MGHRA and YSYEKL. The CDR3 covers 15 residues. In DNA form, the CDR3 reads TGCGCCAGCAGCCAAGCAGGGACAGGAGACTACGAGCAGTACTTC. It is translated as CASSQAGTGDYEQYF.

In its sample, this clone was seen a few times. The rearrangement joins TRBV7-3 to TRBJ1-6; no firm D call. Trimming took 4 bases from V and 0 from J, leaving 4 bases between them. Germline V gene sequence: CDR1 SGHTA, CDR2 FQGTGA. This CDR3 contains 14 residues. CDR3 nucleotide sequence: TGTGCCAGCAGCTCGAGCTCCTATAATTCACCCCTCCACTTT. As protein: CASSSSSYNSPLHF.

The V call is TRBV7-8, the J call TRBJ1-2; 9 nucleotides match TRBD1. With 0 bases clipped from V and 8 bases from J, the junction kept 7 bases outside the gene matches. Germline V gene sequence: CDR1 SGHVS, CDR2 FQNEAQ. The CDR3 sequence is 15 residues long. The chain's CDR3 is CASSLASGQGIGYTF. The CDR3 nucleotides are TGTGCCAGCAGCTTAGCTAGTGGACAGGGGATAGGCTACACCTTC.

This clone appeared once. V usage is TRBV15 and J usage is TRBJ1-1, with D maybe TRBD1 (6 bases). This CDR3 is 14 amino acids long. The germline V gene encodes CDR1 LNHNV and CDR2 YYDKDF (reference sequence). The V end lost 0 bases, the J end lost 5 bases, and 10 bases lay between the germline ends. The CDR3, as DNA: TGTGCCACCAGCAGAGATAACAGGGAGACTGAAGCTTTCTTT. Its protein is CATSRDNRETEAFF.

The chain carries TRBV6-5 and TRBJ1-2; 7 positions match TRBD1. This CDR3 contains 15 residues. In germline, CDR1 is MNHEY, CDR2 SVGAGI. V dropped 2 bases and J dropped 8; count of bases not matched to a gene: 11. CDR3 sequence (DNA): TGTGCCAGCAGTTACATAAGGACAGGAACGTCCGGCTACACCTTC. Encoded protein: CASSYIRTGTSGYTF.

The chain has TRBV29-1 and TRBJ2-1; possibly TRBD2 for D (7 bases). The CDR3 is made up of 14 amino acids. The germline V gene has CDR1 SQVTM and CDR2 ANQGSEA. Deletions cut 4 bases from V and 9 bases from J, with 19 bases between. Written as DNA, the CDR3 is TGCAGCGTTGTAGGTGGGGGGGGCCGTCTTGAGCAGTTCTTC. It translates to CSVVGGGGRLEQFF.

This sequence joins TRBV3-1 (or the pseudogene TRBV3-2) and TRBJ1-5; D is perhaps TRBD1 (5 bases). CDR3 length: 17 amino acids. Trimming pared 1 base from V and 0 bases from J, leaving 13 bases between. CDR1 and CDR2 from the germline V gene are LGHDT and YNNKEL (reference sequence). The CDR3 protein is CASSQVGGLDSNQPQHF. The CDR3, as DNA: TGTGCCAGCAGCCAAGTGGGGGGTCTGGATAGCAATCAGCCCCAGCATTTT.

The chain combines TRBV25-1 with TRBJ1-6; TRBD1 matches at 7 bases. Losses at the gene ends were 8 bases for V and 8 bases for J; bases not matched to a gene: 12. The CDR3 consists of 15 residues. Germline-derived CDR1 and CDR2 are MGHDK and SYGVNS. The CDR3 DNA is TGTGCCAGCGCATTACGGACAGGAAAGTATTCACCCCTCCACTTT. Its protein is CASALRTGKYSPLHF.

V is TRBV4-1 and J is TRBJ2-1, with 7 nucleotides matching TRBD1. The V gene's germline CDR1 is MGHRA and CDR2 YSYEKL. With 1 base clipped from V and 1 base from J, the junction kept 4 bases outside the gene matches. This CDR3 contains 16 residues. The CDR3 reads CASSQAEGASYNEQFF. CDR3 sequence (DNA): TGCGCCAGCAGCCAAGCCGAGGGGGCATCCTACAATGAGCAGTTCTTC.

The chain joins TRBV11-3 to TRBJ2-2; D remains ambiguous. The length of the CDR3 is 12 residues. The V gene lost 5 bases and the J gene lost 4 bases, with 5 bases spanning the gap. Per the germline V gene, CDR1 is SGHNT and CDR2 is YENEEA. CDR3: CASSPITGELFF. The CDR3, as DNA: TGTGCCAGCAGCCCCATCACCGGGGAGCTGTTTTTT.

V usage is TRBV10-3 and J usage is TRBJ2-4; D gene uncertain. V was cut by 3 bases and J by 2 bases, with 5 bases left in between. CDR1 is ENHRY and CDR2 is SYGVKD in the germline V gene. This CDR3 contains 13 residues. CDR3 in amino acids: CAISDPTKNIQYF. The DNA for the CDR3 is TGTGCCATCAGTGACCCAACCAAAAACATTCAGTACTTC.

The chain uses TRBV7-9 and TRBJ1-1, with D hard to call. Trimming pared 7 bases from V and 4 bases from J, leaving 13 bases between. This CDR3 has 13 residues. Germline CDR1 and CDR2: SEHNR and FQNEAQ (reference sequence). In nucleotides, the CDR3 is TGTGCCAGCACCCAAGGGTCGGGCACTGAAGCTTTCTTT. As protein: CASTQGSGTEAFF.

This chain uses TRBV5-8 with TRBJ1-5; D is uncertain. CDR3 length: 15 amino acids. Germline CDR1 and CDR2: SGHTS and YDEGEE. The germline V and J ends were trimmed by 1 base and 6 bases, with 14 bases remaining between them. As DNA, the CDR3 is TGTGCCAGCAGCTTGTACGGGCTCGGAGGTCAGCCCCAGCATTTT. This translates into CASSLYGLGGQPQHF.

CDR3 sequence: CASSLARANTEAFF. CDR3 nucleotides: TGCGCCAGCAGCTTGGCCAGGGCGAACACTGAAGCTTTCTTT. This sequence joins TRBV5-1 and TRBJ1-1, with D maybe TRBD1 (5 bases). The CDR3 length is 14 residues. Looked up from germline, CDR1 is SGHRS and CDR2 is YFSETQ. Trimming cost V 0 bases and J 1 base, with 7 bases left between them.

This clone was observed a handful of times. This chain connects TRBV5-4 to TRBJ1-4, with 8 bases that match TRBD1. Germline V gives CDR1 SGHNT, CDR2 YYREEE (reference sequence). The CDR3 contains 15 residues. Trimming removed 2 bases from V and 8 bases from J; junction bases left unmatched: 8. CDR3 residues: CASSFKQGGSEKLFF. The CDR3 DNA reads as TGTGCCAGCAGCTTCAAACAGGGGGGTAGCGAAAAACTGTTTTTT.